This T cell receptor beta chain was observed in a study of early T cells in non-severe SARS-CoV-2 infection. Background on the study: Chains from this unsorted whole-blood bulk RNA could not be paired.

Researchers tagged individual cDNA molecules with unique molecular identifiers. TCRdb re-analysed the 5' RACE reads in MiXCR, keeping a single row per CDR3 protein. The profile covers tens of thousands of distinct CDR3 sequences, with roughly 8% appearing a single time and around 3.4% taken by the ten largest. This clonotype was observed a few times. The CDR3 is 13 amino acids. CDR1 is LGHDT and CDR2 is YNNKEL in the germline V gene (reference sequence). The germline V and J ends were trimmed by 3 bases and 10 bases, with 15 bases remaining between them. J is TRBJ1-2 and V is TRBV3-1; tentative D call: TRBD1 (5 bases). The TCR was taken from an adult who was a healthcare worker with PCR-confirmed SARS-CoV-2 infection or an uninfected control (not recorded which). Input material: whole blood. Here the CDR3 DNA reads TGTGCCAGCAGCCACCTCTCGGGGGGGTACTACACCTTC. This sequence encodes CASSHLSGGYYTF.